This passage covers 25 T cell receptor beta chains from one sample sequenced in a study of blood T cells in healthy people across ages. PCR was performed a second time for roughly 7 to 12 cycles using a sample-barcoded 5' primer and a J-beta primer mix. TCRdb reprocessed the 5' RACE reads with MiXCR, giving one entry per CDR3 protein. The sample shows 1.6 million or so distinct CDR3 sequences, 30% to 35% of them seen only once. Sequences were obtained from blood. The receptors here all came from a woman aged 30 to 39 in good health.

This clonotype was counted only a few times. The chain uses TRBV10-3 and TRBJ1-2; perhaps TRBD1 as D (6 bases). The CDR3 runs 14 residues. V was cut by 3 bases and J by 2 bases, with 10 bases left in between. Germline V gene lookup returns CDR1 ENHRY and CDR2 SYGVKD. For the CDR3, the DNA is TGTGCCATCAGTGACACAGGGACCAACTATGGCTACACCTTC. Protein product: CAISDTGTNYGYTF.

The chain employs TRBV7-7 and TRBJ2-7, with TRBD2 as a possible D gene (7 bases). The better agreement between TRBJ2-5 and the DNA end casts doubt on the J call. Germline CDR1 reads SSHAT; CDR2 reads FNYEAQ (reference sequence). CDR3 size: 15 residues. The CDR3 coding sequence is TGTGCCAGCAGTAGAATAGGGGGGGCCACAGAGACCCAGTACTTC. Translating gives CASSRIGGATETQYF.

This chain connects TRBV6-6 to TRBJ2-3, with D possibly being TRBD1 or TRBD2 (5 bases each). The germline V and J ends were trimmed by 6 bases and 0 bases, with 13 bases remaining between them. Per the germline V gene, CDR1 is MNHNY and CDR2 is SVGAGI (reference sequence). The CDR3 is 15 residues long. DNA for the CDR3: TGTGCCAGCAGATCCCCGGGACCCAGCACAGATACGCAGTATTTT. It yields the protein CASRSPGPSTDTQYF.

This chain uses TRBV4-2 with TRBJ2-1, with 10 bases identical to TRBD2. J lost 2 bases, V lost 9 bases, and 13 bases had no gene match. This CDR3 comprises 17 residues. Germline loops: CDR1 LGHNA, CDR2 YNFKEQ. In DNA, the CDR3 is TGTGCCAGTCGACCGGGACCAGCGGGGGGGCCCTACAATGAGCAGTTCTTC. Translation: CASRPGPAGGPYNEQFF.

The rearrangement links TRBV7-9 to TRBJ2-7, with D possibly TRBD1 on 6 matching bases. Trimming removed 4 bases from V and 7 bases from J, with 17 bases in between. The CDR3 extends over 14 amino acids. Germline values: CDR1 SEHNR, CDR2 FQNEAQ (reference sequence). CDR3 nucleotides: TGTGCCAGCAGCTCGACAGGACCTCTGGGAGAGCAGTACTTC. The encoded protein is CASSSTGPLGEQYF.

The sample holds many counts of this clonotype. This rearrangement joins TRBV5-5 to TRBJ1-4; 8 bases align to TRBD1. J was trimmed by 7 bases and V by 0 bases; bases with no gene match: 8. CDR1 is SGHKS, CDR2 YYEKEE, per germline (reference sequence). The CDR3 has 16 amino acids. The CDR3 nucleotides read TGTGCCAGCAGCTTGGGCGGACAGGGTCCGACTGAAAAACTGTTTTTT. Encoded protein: CASSLGGQGPTEKLFF. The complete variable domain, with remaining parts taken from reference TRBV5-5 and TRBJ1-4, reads DAGVTQSPTHLIKTRGQQVTLRCSPISGHKSVSWYQQVLGQGPQFIFQYYEKEERGRGNFPDRFSARQFPNYSSELNVNALLLGDSALYLCASSLGGQGPTEKLFFGSGTQLSVL.

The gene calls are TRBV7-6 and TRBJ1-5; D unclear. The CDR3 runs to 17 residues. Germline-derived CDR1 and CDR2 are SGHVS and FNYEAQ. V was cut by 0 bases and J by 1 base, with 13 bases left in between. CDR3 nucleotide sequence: TGTGCCAGCAGCTTAGCTGGCCCAGTAGTAAGCAATCAGCCCCAGCATTTT. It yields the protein CASSLAGPVVSNQPQHF.

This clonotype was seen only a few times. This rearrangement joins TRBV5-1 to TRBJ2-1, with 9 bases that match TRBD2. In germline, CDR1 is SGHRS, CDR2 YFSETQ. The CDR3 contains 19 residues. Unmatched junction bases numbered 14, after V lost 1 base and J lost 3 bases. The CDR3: CASSLTVREGLLFYNEQFF. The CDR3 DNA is TGCGCCAGCAGCTTGACCGTGCGGGAGGGCCTGTTGTTCTACAATGAGCAGTTCTTC.

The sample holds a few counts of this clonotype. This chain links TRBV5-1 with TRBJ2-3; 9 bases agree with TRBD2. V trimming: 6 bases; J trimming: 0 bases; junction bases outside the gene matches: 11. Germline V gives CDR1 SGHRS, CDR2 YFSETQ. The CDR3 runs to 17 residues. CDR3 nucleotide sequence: TGCGCCAGCATAGAAACGACTAGCGGTTCTAGCACAGATACGCAGTATTTT. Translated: CASIETTSGSSTDTQYF.

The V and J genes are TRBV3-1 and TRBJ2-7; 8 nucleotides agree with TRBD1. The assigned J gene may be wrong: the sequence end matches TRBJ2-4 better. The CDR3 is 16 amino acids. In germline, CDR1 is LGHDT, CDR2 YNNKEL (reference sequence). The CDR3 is CASSHLTGGVGNIQYF. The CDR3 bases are TGTGCCAGCAGCCACTTAACAGGGGGAGTGGGAAACATTCAGTACTTC.

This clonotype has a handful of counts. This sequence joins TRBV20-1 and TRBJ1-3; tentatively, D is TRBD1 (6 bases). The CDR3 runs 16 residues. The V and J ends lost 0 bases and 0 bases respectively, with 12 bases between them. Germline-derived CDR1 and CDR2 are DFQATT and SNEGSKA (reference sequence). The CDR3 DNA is TGCAGTGCTAGAGATGGCACAGGGAGCTCTGGAAACACCATATATTTT. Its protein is CSARDGTGSSGNTIYF.

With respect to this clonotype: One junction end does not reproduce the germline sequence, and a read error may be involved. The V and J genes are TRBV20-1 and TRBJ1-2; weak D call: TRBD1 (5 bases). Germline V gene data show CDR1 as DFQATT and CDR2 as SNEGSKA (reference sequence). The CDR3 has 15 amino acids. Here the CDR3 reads CSARGQGANNYGCTF. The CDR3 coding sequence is TGCAGTGCTAGGGGGCAGGGAGCTAATAACTATGGCTGCACCTTC.

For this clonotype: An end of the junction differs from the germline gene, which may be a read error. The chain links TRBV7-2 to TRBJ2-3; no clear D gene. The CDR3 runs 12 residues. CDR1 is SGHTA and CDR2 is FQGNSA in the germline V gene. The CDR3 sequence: CAGSLLTDTQYF. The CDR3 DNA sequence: TGTGCCGGCAGCCTACTCACAGATACGCAGTATTTT. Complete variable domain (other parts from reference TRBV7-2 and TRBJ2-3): GAGVSQSPSNKVTEKGKDVELRCDPISGHTALYWYRQSLGQGLEFLIYFQGNSAPDKSGLPSDRFSAERTGGSVSTLTIQRTQQEDSAVYLCAGSLLTDTQYFGPGTRLTVL.

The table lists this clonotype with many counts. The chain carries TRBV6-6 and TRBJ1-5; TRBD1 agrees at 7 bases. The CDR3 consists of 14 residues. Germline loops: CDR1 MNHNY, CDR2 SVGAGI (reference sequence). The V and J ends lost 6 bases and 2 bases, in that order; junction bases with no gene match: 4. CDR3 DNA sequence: TGTGCCAGCAGCTATGGACAGGGCAATCAGCCCCAGCATTTT. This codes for CASSYGQGNQPQHF.

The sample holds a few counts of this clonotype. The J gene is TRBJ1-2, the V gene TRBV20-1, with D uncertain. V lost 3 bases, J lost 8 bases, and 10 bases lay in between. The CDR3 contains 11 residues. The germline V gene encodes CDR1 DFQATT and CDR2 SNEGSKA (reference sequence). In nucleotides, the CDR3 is TGCAGTGCTAGCAAGGGAGGGGGCTACACCTTC. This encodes CSASKGGGYTF.

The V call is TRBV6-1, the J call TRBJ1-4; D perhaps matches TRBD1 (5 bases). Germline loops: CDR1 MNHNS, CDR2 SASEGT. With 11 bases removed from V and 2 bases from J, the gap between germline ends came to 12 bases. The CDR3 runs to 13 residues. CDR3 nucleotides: TGTGCCGGTCGGGGGGAGACTAATGAAAAACTGTTTTTT. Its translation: CAGRGETNEKLFF.

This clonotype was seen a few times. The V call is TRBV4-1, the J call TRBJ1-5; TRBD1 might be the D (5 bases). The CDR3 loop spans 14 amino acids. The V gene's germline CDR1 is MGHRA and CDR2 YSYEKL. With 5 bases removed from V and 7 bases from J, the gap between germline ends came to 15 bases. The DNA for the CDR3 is TGCGCCAGCAGCGCACAGGACACTGCACAGCCCCAGCATTTT. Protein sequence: CASSAQDTAQPQHF.

CDR3 sequence reads: CASSLRDRLTDTQYF. CDR3 coding DNA: TGTGCCAGCAGCTTACGGGACCGTCTCACAGATACGCAGTATTTT. This sequence joins TRBV7-9 and TRBJ2-3; TRBD1 or TRBD2 may be the D gene (5 bases each). Per germline, CDR1 SEHNR and CDR2 FQNEAQ (reference sequence). This CDR3 has 15 residues. V dropped 2 bases and J dropped 2 bases, with 11 bases sitting between them.

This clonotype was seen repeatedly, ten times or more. The CDR3 DNA reads TGTGCCAGCAGCCCCCTGGCGTCTGGCTACACCTTC. Translated, it gives CASSPLASGYTF. This chain uses TRBV12-3 or TRBV12-4 with TRBJ1-2; D call uncertain. There are 12 residues in the CDR3. Trimming took off 6 bases at V and 7 bases at J, with 12 bases between the two ends.

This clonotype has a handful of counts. CDR3 nucleotides: TGTGCCAGCACCAACGACCGAGGTAGCTCCTACGAGCAGTACTTC. Translated: CASTNDRGSSYEQYF. The V and J genes are TRBV6-2 or TRBV6-3 and TRBJ2-7; D gene ambiguous. Trimming left V 7 bases short and J 0 bases short, with 16 bases between. The CDR3 totals 15 residues. The V gene's germline CDR1 is MNHEY and CDR2 SVGEGT.

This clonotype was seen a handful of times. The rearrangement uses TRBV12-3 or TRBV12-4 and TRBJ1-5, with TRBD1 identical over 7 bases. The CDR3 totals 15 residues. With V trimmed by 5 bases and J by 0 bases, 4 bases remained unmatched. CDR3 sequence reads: CASSIDRDSNQPQHF. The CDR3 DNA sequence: TGTGCCAGCAGTATAGACAGGGATAGCAATCAGCCCCAGCATTTT.

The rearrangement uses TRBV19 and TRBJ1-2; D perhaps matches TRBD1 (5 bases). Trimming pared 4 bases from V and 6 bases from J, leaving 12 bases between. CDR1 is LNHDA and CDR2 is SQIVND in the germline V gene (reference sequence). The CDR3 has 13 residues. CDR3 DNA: TGTGCCAGTAGTACTCAGGGAGCTAATGGCTACACCTTC. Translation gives CASSTQGANGYTF.

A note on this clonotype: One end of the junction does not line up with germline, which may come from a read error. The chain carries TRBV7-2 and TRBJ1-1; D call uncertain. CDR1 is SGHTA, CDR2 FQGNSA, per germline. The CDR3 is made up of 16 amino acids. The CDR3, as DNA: TGTGCCAGTAGCTTATTAGGCGGCAGAAGAGGGACTGAAGCTTTCTTT. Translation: CASSLLGGRRGTEAFF.

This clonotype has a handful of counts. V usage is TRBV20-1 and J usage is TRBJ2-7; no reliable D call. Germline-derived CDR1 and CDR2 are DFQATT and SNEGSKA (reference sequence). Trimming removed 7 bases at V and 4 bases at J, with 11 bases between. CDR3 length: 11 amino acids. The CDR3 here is CSGSRLYEQYF. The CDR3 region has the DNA TGCAGTGGGTCTAGGTTATACGAGCAGTACTTC.

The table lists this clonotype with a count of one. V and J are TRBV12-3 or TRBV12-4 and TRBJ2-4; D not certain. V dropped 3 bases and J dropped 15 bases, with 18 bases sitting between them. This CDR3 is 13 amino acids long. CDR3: CASSFAELYERYF. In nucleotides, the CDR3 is TGTGCCAGCAGTTTCGCAGAATTATACGAGCGGTACTTC.